One sample yielded the 27 T cell receptor beta chains listed below, sequenced in a study of lymphopenia after photon versus proton radiotherapy. Produced via immunoSEQ multiplex PCR; TCRdb's table is partial and in-frame only. Among about 12,000 clones listed, 80% to 90% were seen once. Here the sequenced sample was peripheral blood, taken from a patient treated with proton-based radiotherapy. Receptors originate from a man in his 60s with pancreatic cancer.

The gene calls are TRBV18 and TRBJ2-1, with a tentative D call TRBD2 (6 bases). This CDR3 comprises 14 residues. Germline assignment: CDR1 KGHSH and CDR2 LQKENI. Deletions cut 8 bases from V and 8 bases from J, with 19 bases between. The CDR3 spells CASRQLSAGDEQFF. The CDR3 bases are TGTGCCAGCCGACAGCTCTCAGCGGGCGATGAGCAGTTCTTC.

This chain uses TRBV19 with TRBJ2-2; 9 bases agree with TRBD2. Germline lookup yields CDR1 LNHDA and CDR2 SQIVND (reference sequence). V gave up 3 bases and J gave up 6 bases; unmatched junction bases: 8. CDR3 length: 16 residues. The CDR3 region is CASSIDSGSGAGELFF. In DNA, the CDR3 is TGTGCCAGTAGTATTGATAGCGGGAGTGGGGCCGGGGAGCTGTTTTTT. Full variable domain (rest looked up from reference TRBV19 and TRBJ2-2): DGGITQSPKYLFRKEGQNVTLSCEQNLNHDAMYWYRQDPGQGLRLIYYSQIVNDFQKGDIAEGYSVSREKKESFPLTVTSAQKNPTAFYLCASSIDSGSGAGELFFGEGSRLTVL.

This chain links TRBV4-2 with TRBJ2-2; 9 bases match TRBD2. Germline assignment: CDR1 LGHNA and CDR2 YNFKEQ. The CDR3 has 18 amino acids. Trimming cost V 3 bases and J 7 bases; bases outside gene matches: 15. Written as DNA, the CDR3 is TGTGCCAGCAGCCAGGGATATAGCGGGAGAGCACAGAGCGGGGAGCTGTTTTTT. The encoded protein is CASSQGYSGRAQSGELFF.

The chain has TRBV6-6 and TRBJ1-4; D unresolved. The CDR3 totals 14 residues. CDR1 and CDR2 (germline): MNHNY, SVGAGI (reference sequence). V lost 6 bases, J lost 0 bases, and 8 bases lay in between. This CDR3 reads CASRPSATNEKLFF. The CDR3 region has the DNA TGTGCCAGCAGGCCGAGTGCAACTAATGAAAAACTGTTTTTT.

A single count supports this clone. The chain has TRBV7-2 and TRBJ2-2; 13 bases are shared with TRBD2. Unmatched junction bases numbered 7, after V lost 5 bases and J lost 7 bases. CDR3 size: 16 residues. The germline gives CDR1 SGHTA, CDR2 FQGNSA. The DNA for the CDR3 is TGTGCCAGCAGCAATAGACTAGCGGGAGGTGGCGGGGAGCTGTTTTTT. This translates into CASSNRLAGGGGELFF.

CDR3 protein: CATLVVAGESDTQYF. The CDR3 DNA reads TGTGCCACCCTTGTGGTAGCGGGAGAATCGGATACGCAGTATTTT. The V call is TRBV10-3, the J call TRBJ2-3; 9 nucleotides line up with TRBD2. Looked up from germline, CDR1 is ENHRY and CDR2 is SYGVKD. The CDR3 extends over 15 amino acids. V gave up 10 bases and J gave up 6 bases; unmatched junction bases: 14.

This sequence joins TRBV10-3 and TRBJ2-1; 11 nucleotides align to TRBD2. The CDR3 is 13 residues long. The V segment lost 8 bases and the J segment 7 bases; nucleotides outside the gene matches: 4. Germline V CDR1 and CDR2: ENHRY, SYGVKD. The CDR3 here is CAIPGTSGNEQFF. CDR3 sequence (DNA): TGTGCCATCCCCGGGACTAGCGGAAATGAGCAGTTCTTC.

The chain has TRBV5-1 and TRBJ2-2; D possibly uses TRBD1 or TRBD2 (6 bases each). The CDR3 is made up of 15 amino acids. Germline CDR1 SGHRS, CDR2 YFSETQ. V was clipped by 7 bases and J by 7 bases, with 20 bases between them. The DNA of the CDR3 is TGCGCCAGCTCCCGGCTAGAGGGGGGCGGCGGGGAGCTGTTTTTT. Translating gives CASSRLEGGGGELFF.

The J gene is TRBJ1-5, the V gene TRBV7-2; 10 bases are shared with TRBD1. V lost 1 base and J lost 6; bases outside the gene matches: 3. This CDR3 spans 15 amino acids. CDR1 is SGHTA and CDR2 is FQGNSA in the germline V gene. The CDR3 spells CASSLDGTGVQPQHF. The CDR3 DNA is TGTGCCAGCAGCTTAGATGGGACAGGGGTTCAGCCCCAGCATTTT.

This clone came up once. The V call is TRBV11-3, the J call TRBJ2-7, with D perhaps TRBD1 or TRBD2 (5 bases each). CDR3 length equals 13 residues. V lost 5 bases, J lost 0 bases, and 8 bases lay in between. From germline, CDR1 is SGHNT and CDR2 YENEEA. In DNA, the CDR3 is TGTGCCAGCAGCAGGGACCTCTCCTACGAGCAGTACTTC. This codes for CASSRDLSYEQYF. Looking up the rest from reference TRBV11-3 and TRBJ2-7 gives the full variable domain: EAGVVQSPRYKIIEKKQPVAFWCNPISGHNTLYWYLQNLGQGPELLIRYENEEAVDDSQLPKDRFSAERLKGVDSTLKIQPAELGDSAVYLCASSRDLSYEQYFGPGTRLTVT.

This clone was observed a handful of times. The V gene is TRBV5-1, the J gene TRBJ2-7, with D perhaps matching TRBD1 (5 bases). Trimming removed 3 bases from V and 4 bases from J, with 17 bases in between. Germline values: CDR1 SGHRS, CDR2 YFSETQ. CDR3 length: 15 amino acids. The CDR3 here is CASSSLLGPYYEQYF. The CDR3 DNA sequence: TGCGCCAGCAGCTCCCTATTGGGGCCGTATTACGAGCAGTACTTC. Using reference TRBV5-1 and TRBJ2-7 for the parts outside the CDR3, the full variable domain is KAGVTQTPRYLIKTRGQQVTLSCSPISGHRSVSWYQQTPGQGLQFLFEYFSETQRNKGNFPGRFSGRQFSNSRSEMNVSTLELGDSALYLCASSSLLGPYYEQYFGPGTRLTVT.

This sequence joins TRBV5-1 and TRBJ2-1; no definite D call. V dropped 0 bases and J dropped 7 bases, with 11 bases sitting between them. Germline assignment: CDR1 SGHRS and CDR2 YFSETQ. CDR3 length equals 14 residues. CDR3 amino acids: CASSLAPASNEQFF. CDR3 in DNA: TGCGCCAGCAGCTTGGCCCCCGCCTCGAATGAGCAGTTCTTC.

V usage is TRBV19 and J usage is TRBJ1-4; 11 bases fit TRBD1. CDR1 and CDR2 from the germline V gene are LNHDA and SQIVND (reference sequence). The CDR3 loop spans 16 amino acids. J lost 7 bases, V lost 6 bases, and 10 bases had no gene match. CDR3 coding DNA: TGTGCCAGTAGCCTATCCTCCGGGACAGGGGGTGAAAAACTGTTTTTT. Translating it yields CASSLSSGTGGEKLFF.

This clone was seen more than once but under ten times. This rearrangement joins TRBV2 to TRBJ2-2; D ambiguous. This CDR3 comprises 13 residues. Trimming took 5 bases from V and 5 from J, leaving 9 bases between them. Germline CDR1 and CDR2: SNHLY and FYNNEI. The CDR3 nucleotides are TGTGCCAGCAGTCAAAGTTGGACCGGGGAGCTGTTTTTT. The encoded protein is CASSQSWTGELFF.

The chain joins TRBV7-9 to TRBJ2-2; the D gene is possibly TRBD2 (5 bases). Germline CDR1 is SEHNR and CDR2 is FQNEAQ (reference sequence). There are 15 residues in the CDR3. V shed 4 bases and J shed 3 bases, with 12 bases lying between them. The CDR3 reads CASSSSGLYTGELFF. For the CDR3, the DNA is TGTGCCAGCAGCTCCAGCGGATTATACACCGGGGAGCTGTTTTTT.

The chain uses TRBV27 and TRBJ1-5, with TRBD1 matching over 11 bases. CDR3 length: 15 amino acids. The germline V gene has CDR1 MNHEY and CDR2 SMNVEV (reference sequence). V shed 8 bases, J shed 2 bases, and the junction held 5 bases outside the gene matches. The CDR3 DNA sequence: TGTGCCAGCGGGACAGGGGGACCGGGCAATCAGCCCCAGCATTTT. Its protein is CASGTGGPGNQPQHF.

V is TRBV7-9 and J is TRBJ1-1; TRBD1 aligns across 9 bases. After removal of 6 bases from V and 1 base from J, the junction contained 9 bases not matched to a gene. CDR3 length: 16 amino acids. The V gene's germline CDR1 is SEHNR and CDR2 FQNEAQ (reference sequence). CDR3 DNA: TGTGCCAGCAGTTATAGGACAGGGGTGCCGAACACTGAAGCTTTCTTT. Encoded protein: CASSYRTGVPNTEAFF.

This chain uses TRBV5-4 with TRBJ2-7, with no clear D. This CDR3 contains 14 residues. Germline CDR1 and CDR2: SGHNT and YYREEE (reference sequence). V was cut by 2 bases and J by 2 bases, with 11 bases left in between. The DNA of the CDR3 is TGTGCCAGCAGCTTCAGTTTGCACACCTACGAGCAGTACTTC. It is translated as CASSFSLHTYEQYF.

The chain is built from TRBV11-3 and TRBJ2-2; TRBD1 matches 9 bases. The CDR3 runs 14 residues. The germline V gene encodes CDR1 SGHNT and CDR2 YENEEA. V dropped 5 bases and J dropped 7; count of bases not matched to a gene: 5. In DNA form, the CDR3 reads TGTGCCAGCAGCAGGGACAGGGTGGTCGGGGAGCTGTTTTTT. Amino acid sequence: CASSRDRVVGELFF. The full variable domain, its missing parts supplied by reference TRBV11-3 and TRBJ2-2, is EAGVVQSPRYKIIEKKQPVAFWCNPISGHNTLYWYLQNLGQGPELLIRYENEEAVDDSQLPKDRFSAERLKGVDSTLKIQPAELGDSAVYLCASSRDRVVGELFFGEGSRLTVL.

The chain uses TRBV28 and TRBJ1-6, with D possibly being TRBD1 (5 bases). The CDR3 has 15 residues. V lost 6 bases, J lost 10 bases, and 19 bases lay in between. CDR1 is MDHEN and CDR2 is SYDVKM in the germline V gene. CDR3 DNA: TGTGCCAGCAGGCCCCCCCGGGGGTTTAGCTCACCCCTCCACTTT. Translated: CASRPPRGFSSPLHF.

This chain links TRBV7-3 with TRBJ1-2; no firm D call. The CDR3 consists of 14 residues. V gave up 0 bases and J gave up 4 bases, with 9 bases separating them. Germline CDR1 reads SGHTA; CDR2 reads FQGTGA. CDR3 residues: CASSLTDGFYGYTF. CDR3 nucleotide sequence: TGTGCCAGCAGCTTAACGGACGGATTCTATGGCTACACCTTC. Together with reference TRBV7-3 and TRBJ1-2, the CDR3 gives the full variable domain: GAGVSQTPSNKVTEKGKYVELRCDPISGHTALYWYRQSLGQGPEFLIYFQGTGAADDSGLPNDRFFAVRPEGSVSTLKIQRTERGDSAVYLCASSLTDGFYGYTFGSGTRLTVV.

The V and J genes are TRBV7-2 and TRBJ2-7, with D uncertain. The germline CDR1 and CDR2 sequences are SGHTA and FQGNSA. Between the trimmed V and J ends, which lost 5 bases and 3 bases, there was a span of 8 bases. The length of the CDR3 is 12 residues. The CDR3 DNA sequence: TGTGCCAGCAGCCCCTATCTCTACGAGCAGTACTTC. Protein sequence: CASSPYLYEQYF.

The chain is built from TRBV18 and TRBJ2-5; tentatively, D is TRBD1 or TRBD2 (5 bases each). CDR3 size: 14 residues. Germline lookup yields CDR1 KGHSH and CDR2 LQKENI. The V and J ends lost 0 bases and 1 base respectively, with 6 bases between them. Here the CDR3 DNA reads TGTGCCAGCTCACCACCGGGGACCCAAGAGACCCAGTACTTC. Translation gives CASSPPGTQETQYF.

The J gene is TRBJ2-2, the V gene TRBV9, with 10 bases that match TRBD2. J lost 6 bases, V lost 0 bases, and 5 bases had no gene match. This CDR3 is built from 16 residues. The germline V gene encodes CDR1 SGDLS and CDR2 YYNGEE. In DNA form, the CDR3 reads TGTGCCAGCAGCGTAGAGCCTAGCGGGAGCTCCGGGGAGCTGTTTTTT. It yields the protein CASSVEPSGSSGELFF.

The chain carries TRBV2 and TRBJ1-2, with a tentative D call TRBD1 (5 bases). V lost 6 bases and J 8 bases, leaving 22 bases between the germline ends. CDR1 and CDR2 (germline): SNHLY, FYNNEI. CDR3 length: 15 amino acids. This CDR3 is CASRASQGLGWGYTF. In DNA form, the CDR3 reads TGTGCCAGCAGGGCCTCCCAGGGACTCGGATGGGGCTACACCTTC. Combining the CDR3 with reference TRBV2 and TRBJ1-2 gives the whole variable domain EPEVTQTPSHQVTQMGQEVILRCVPISNHLYFYWYRQILGQKVEFLVSFYNNEISEKSEIFDDQFSVERPDGSNFTLKIRSTKLEDSAMYFCASRASQGLGWGYTFGSGTRLTVV.

The chain recombines TRBV28 with TRBJ2-1; maybe TRBD2 (5 bases). This CDR3 has 10 amino acids. The V gene lost 8 bases and the J gene lost 10 bases, with 9 bases spanning the gap. The germline gives CDR1 MDHEN, CDR2 SYDVKM. The CDR3 nucleotides read TGTGCCAGCTCTAGCATCGAGCAGTTCTTC. The encoded protein is CASSSIEQFF. Using reference TRBV28 and TRBJ2-1 for the parts outside the CDR3, the full variable domain is DVKVTQSSRYLVKRTGEKVFLECVQDMDHENMFWYRQDPGLGLRLIYFSYDVKMKEKGDIPEGYSVSREKKERFSLILESASTNQTSMYLCASSSIEQFFGPGTRLTVL.

This rearrangement joins TRBV28 to TRBJ2-7; weak D call: TRBD1 (5 bases). Trimming took off 7 bases at V and 1 base at J, with 26 bases between the two ends. CDR1 and CDR2 from the germline V gene are MDHEN and SYDVKM. This CDR3 has 18 amino acids. The CDR3 region is CASKVSLPDRTGSYEQYF. The CDR3 DNA sequence: TGTGCCAGCAAAGTTTCCTTACCGGACCGAACAGGATCCTACGAGCAGTACTTC.